The T cell receptor (beta chain) described here comes from a study of blood T cell repertoires in COVID-19. Study overall: Both acute and convalescent COVID-19 samples were obtained from the United States, Italy and Spain. T cells, B-cell-depleted T cells, or PBMCs supplied cDNA or gDNA.

In the original workflow: Amplification of reference gene primers provided the estimated nucleated cell counts. The data were produced by immunoSEQ multiplex PCR, yet TCRdb's version contains in-frame clones alone and is incomplete. The V and J calls and clone size come from that table; D and trimming were worked out from the DNA. Here the sample spans some 260,000 clones, 88% being singletons. This TCR was recovered from a woman aged 40 to 49 who had recovered from COVID-19. Sequenced material: peripheral blood.

The CDR3 DNA is TGTGCCAGCAGCTTACAGGGGGGGTCCTACAATGAGCAGTTCTTC. Its protein is CASSLQGGSYNEQFF. This rearrangement joins TRBV5-4 to TRBJ2-1, with a possible D match to TRBD1 (8 bases). The V gene lost 2 bases and the J gene lost 1 base, with 10 bases spanning the gap. The germline V gene has CDR1 SGHNT and CDR2 YYREEE (reference sequence). The length of the CDR3 is 15 residues. Combining the CDR3 with reference TRBV5-4 and TRBJ2-1 gives the whole variable domain ETGVTQSPTHLIKTRGQQVTLRCSSQSGHNTVSWYQQALGQGPQFIFQYYREEENGRGNFPPRFSGLQFPNYSSELNVNALELDDSALYLCASSLQGGSYNEQFFGPGTRLTVL.